These 9 T cell receptor beta chains were all obtained from the same sample, sequenced in a study of CD8 T cells in Susac syndrome. cDNA came from approximately 0.5 to 1 ug RNA primed by random hexamers. Via MiXCR, TCRdb re-called the immunoSEQ multiplex PCR reads, giving one row per CDR3 protein. The sample contains around 190,000 distinct CDR3 sequences, around 93% of which appear only once. Material: CD4+ T cells from PBMCs. These receptor sequences come from a human donor in good health.

The chain links TRBV11-2 to TRBJ2-3; possibly TRBD2 for D (5 bases). V lost 3 bases, J lost 2 bases, and 15 bases lay in between. Germline CDR1 and CDR2: SGHAT and FQNNGV. The CDR3 totals 16 residues. CDR3 nucleotide sequence: TGTGCCAGCAGCTTCCGTCAAGGAGGCCCCACAGATACGCAGTATTTT. This encodes CASSFRQGGPTDTQYF.

The J gene is TRBJ2-7, the V gene TRBV2; 8 positions agree with TRBD1. CDR3 length equals 15 residues. J gave up 3 bases and V 1 base, and 5 bases lay outside the gene matches. Germline V CDR1 and CDR2: SNHLY, FYNNEI. The CDR3 DNA follows: TGTGCCAGCAGTGAAGGGCAGGGGGCAGGCTACGAGCAGTACTTC. This encodes CASSEGQGAGYEQYF. Full variable domain (remainder filled in from reference TRBV2 and TRBJ2-7): EPEVTQTPSHQVTQMGQEVILRCVPISNHLYFYWYRQILGQKVEFLVSFYNNEISEKSEIFDDQFSVERPDGSNFTLKIRSTKLEDSAMYFCASSEGQGAGYEQYFGPGTRLTVT.

V usage is TRBV7-9 and J usage is TRBJ2-3; D tentatively reads TRBD1 or TRBD2 (5 bases each). The CDR3 is 12 amino acids. The V end was cut by 4 bases, the J end by 9 bases, with 11 bases between. The germline gives CDR1 SEHNR, CDR2 FQNEAQ (reference sequence). The DNA for the CDR3 is TGTGCCAGCAGCTACCCCTGGGGGACGCAGTATTTT. Translated: CASSYPWGTQYF.

The chain uses TRBV5-1 and TRBJ1-1; the match to TRBD1 covers 9 bases. Per the germline V gene, CDR1 is SGHRS and CDR2 is YFSETQ. The junction had 8 bases not matched to a gene; V was cut back by 5 bases and J by 0 bases. The CDR3 has 16 residues. The DNA for the CDR3 is TGCGCCAGCAGAAGAACCACAGGGGGCGTGAACACTGAAGCTTTCTTT. The encoded protein is CASRRTTGGVNTEAFF.

The CDR3 is CASSVGDPAATEAFF. The DNA of the CDR3 is TGTGCCAGCAGCGTAGGGGATCCGGCGGCCACTGAAGCTTTCTTT. The chain uses TRBV9 and TRBJ1-1; D is undetermined. The CDR3 is 15 residues long. V lost 0 bases to trimming and J lost 4 bases, with 13 bases between them. Germline CDR1 and CDR2: SGDLS and YYNGEE.

V gene TRBV7-2 combines with J gene TRBJ2-7; D is perhaps TRBD2 (5 bases). The germline V gene has CDR1 SGHTA and CDR2 FQGNSA. The CDR3 has 13 residues. Trimming cost V 3 bases and J 6 bases, with 12 bases left between them. The CDR3 loop reads CASSFKAGIEQYV. The CDR3 DNA sequence: TGTGCCAGCAGCTTCAAGGCCGGGATCGAGCAGTACGTC.

With respect to this clonotype: Since no conserved phenylalanine or tryptophan closes the CDR3, a read error is the likely cause. V usage is TRBV5-1 and J usage is TRBJ2-7, with D perhaps being TRBD1 or TRBD2 (5 bases each). This CDR3 is 16 amino acids long. The germline V gene has CDR1 SGHRS and CDR2 YFSETQ. V lost 4 bases and J 2 bases, leaving 19 bases between the germline ends. The CDR3 loop is CASSPEGRGNPYEQYL. The CDR3 DNA reads TGCGCCAGCAGCCCCGAAGGCCGGGGCAATCCCTACGAGCAGTACCTC.

The CDR3 here is CASTRDGRETQYF. The DNA of the CDR3 is TGTGCCAGCACCAGGGACGGCCGAGAGACCCAGTACTTC. V gene TRBV5-6 combines with J gene TRBJ2-5; D might be TRBD1 or TRBD2, each matching 5 bases. CDR1 and CDR2 (germline): SGHDT, YYEEEE. With 6 bases removed from V and 4 bases from J, the gap between germline ends came to 13 bases. The CDR3 is made up of 13 amino acids.

CDR3 region: CASSFRFLSTDTQYF. CDR3 coding DNA: TGTGCCAGCAGTTTCCGTTTCCTGAGCACAGATACGCAGTATTTT. The rearrangement joins TRBV28 to TRBJ2-3; the D is unclear. Per germline, CDR1 MDHEN and CDR2 SYDVKM. CDR3 length: 15 residues. V shed 3 bases and J shed 0 bases, with 10 bases lying between them.